The rows below give T cell receptor beta chains drawn from one sample of a study of Ad26.COV2.S vaccination and SARS-CoV-2 variants. Assay used: immunoSEQ multiplex PCR; TCRdb lists only in-frame clones, some missing. Of roughly 300,000 clones in the sample, about 85% are singletons; the top ten hold 6.4%. The sequences come from peripheral blood, collected in a trial of Ad26.COV2.S vaccine versus placebo. These receptors all come from a person between 18 and 65 years old who received the Ad26.COV2.S COVID-19 vaccine or a placebo. CDR3s include the opening cysteine and the closing phenylalanine or tryptophan. The D gene is left open where the match is weak. Some rows mark clone size as missing; the rest say once, few, many or name a class of expanded clone.

J gene	D gene	V gene	clone size	CDR3 DNA	CDR3 protein
TRBJ1-1	NA	TRBV7-9	NA	TGTGCCAGCAGCTCCCAGAGGGGCATTGGGGAAGCTTTCTTT	CASSSQRGIGEAFF
TRBJ2-3	NA	TRBV3-1/TRBV3-2	NA	TGTGCCAGCAGCCAAGATTGGGGCGGGGGCACAGATACGCAGTATTTT	CASSQDWGGGTDTQYF
TRBJ2-3	TRBD2	TRBV11-2	NA	TGTGCCAGCAGCTTTAGCGGGAGGGTTGCAGATACGCAGTATTTT	CASSFSGRVADTQYF
TRBJ1-1	NA	TRBV18	NA	TGTGCCAGCTCACCAACAACCGCCCGACCCGGCACTGAAGCTTTCTTT	CASSPTTARPGTEAFF
TRBJ2-2	NA	TRBV30	NA	TGTGCCTGGAGCGAAATCGCCACCGGGGAGCTGTTTTTT	CAWSEIATGELFF
TRBJ2-5	NA	TRBV15	NA	TGTGCCACCAGCACAGGGTACCAAGAGACCCAGTACTTC	CATSTGYQETQYF
TRBJ1-5	NA	TRBV28	NA	TGTGCCAGCAGTTTAAGATGGGGTAGGGAGAATCAGCCCCAGCATTTT	CASSLRWGRENQPQHF
TRBJ2-7	NA	TRBV9	NA	TGTGCCAGCAGCGCCGAGGGTTCCTACGAGCAGTACTTC	CASSAEGSYEQYF
TRBJ2-7	NA	TRBV27	NA	TGTGCCAGCAGTCCCTACGAGCAGTACTTC	CASSPYEQYF
TRBJ2-3	NA	TRBV7-8	NA	TGTGCCAGCAGCTTAGCGCTGGGAGGTACAGATACGCAGTATTTT	CASSLALGGTDTQYF
TRBJ1-1	NA	TRBV5-8	few	TGTGCCAGCAATTTCGTCGGGTATGAGAACACTGAAGCTTTCTTT	CASNFVGYENTEAFF
TRBJ1-1	NA	TRBV6-2/TRBV6-3	NA	TGTGCCAGCAGTTACAAGGCTTCGGGTCGGACTGAAGCTTTCTTT	CASSYKASGRTEAFF
TRBJ1-4	NA	TRBV28	NA	TGTGCCAGCAGTATGATGGGCAGGCGAACTAATGAAAAACTGTTTTTT	CASSMMGRRTNEKLFF
TRBJ2-3	TRBD2	TRBV6-6	NA	TGTGCCAGCAGTTTCTCCGGGACTAGCGGGAACACGCAGTATTTT	CASSFSGTSGNTQYF
TRBJ1-5	NA	TRBV7-3	NA	TGTGCCAGCAGCCATCTCCCAGGGCTTGATAGCAATCAGCCCCAGCATTTT	CASSHLPGLDSNQPQHF